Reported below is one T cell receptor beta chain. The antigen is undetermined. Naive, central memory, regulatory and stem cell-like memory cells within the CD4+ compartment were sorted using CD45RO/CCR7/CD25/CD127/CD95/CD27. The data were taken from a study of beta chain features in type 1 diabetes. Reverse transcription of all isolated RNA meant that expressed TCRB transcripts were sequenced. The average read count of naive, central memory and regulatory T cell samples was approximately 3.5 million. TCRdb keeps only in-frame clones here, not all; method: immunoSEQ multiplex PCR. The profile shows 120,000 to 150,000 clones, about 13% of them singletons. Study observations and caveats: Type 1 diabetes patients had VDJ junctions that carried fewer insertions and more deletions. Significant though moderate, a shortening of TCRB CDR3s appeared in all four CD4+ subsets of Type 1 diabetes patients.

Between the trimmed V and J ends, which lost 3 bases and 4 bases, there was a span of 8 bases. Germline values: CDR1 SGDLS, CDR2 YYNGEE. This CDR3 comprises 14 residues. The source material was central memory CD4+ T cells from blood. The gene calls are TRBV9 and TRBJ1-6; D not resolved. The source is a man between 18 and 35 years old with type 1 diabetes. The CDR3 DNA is TGTGCCAGCAGCGATGGGGAGTATAATTCACCCCTCCACTTT. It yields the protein CASSDGEYNSPLHF.